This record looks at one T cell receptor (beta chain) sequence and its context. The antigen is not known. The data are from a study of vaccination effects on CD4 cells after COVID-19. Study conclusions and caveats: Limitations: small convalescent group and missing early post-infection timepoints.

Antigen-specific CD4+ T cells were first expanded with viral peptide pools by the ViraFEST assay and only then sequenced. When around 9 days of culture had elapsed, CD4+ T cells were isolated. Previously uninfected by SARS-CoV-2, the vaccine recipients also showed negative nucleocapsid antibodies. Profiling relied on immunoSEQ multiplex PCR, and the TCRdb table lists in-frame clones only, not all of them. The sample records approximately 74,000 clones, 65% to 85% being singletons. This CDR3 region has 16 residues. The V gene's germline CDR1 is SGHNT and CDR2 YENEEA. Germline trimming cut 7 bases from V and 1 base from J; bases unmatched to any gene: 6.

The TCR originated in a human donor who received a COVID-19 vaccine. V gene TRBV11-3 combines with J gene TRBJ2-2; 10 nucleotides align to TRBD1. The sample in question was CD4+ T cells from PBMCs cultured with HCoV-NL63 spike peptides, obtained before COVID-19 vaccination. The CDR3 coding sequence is TGTGCCAGCACCTCCGGACAGGGGGTGAACACCGGGGAGCTGTTTTTT. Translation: CASTSGQGVNTGELFF.